This paragraph covers one T cell receptor (beta chain) sequence. The target antigen is unknown. These data originate in a study of T cells after yellow fever vaccination. Across the whole study: The authors prepared low-cell-number fractions using SMART-Seq v4 Ultra Low Input.

The CDR3 loop spans 18 amino acids. V lost 5 bases and J lost 0, with 17 bases in between. Study results and limitations: Relatively few clonotypes were ones that appeared in both CD4 and CD8 compartments. A faster peak, day 5 versus 15, was reached by the weaker secondary response.

By 5'RACE template switching, TCR cDNA was produced, with a universal primer site and UMIs added in the process. TCRdb independently ran MiXCR on the 5' RACE reads; one entry per CDR3 protein. Of hundreds of thousands of distinct CDR3 sequences listed, under 7.5% are singletons. V and J are TRBV12-3 or TRBV12-4 and TRBJ2-6; D gene uncertain. Sample: PBMCs, taken 5 days after the yellow fever booster vaccination. The receptor was isolated from a man aged 25 to 45 who received the YFV17D yellow fever vaccine. The CDR3 is CASSLGGRRISGANVLTF. CDR3 sequence (DNA): TGTGCCAGCAGTCTGGGCGGACGCCGGATCTCTGGGGCCAACGTCCTGACTTTC.